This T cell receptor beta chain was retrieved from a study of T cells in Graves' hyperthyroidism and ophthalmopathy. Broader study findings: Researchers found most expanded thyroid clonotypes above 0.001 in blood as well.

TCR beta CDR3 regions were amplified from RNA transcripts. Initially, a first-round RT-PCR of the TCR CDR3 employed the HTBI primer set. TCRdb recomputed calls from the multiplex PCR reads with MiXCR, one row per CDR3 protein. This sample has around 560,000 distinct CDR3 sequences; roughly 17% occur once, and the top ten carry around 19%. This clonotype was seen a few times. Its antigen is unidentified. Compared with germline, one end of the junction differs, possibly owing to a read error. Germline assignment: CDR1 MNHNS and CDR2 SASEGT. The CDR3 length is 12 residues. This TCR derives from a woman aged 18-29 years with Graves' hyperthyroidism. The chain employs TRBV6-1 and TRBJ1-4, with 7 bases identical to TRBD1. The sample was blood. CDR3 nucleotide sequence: TGTGCCAGCAAGGGGGCTAACGAAAAACTGTTTTTT. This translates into CASKGANEKLFF.